The 27 T cell receptor beta chains given below trace back to one sample, sequenced in a study of cytomegalovirus exposure and HLA in healthy donors. Researchers ran the PCR with 60 Vbeta and 13 Jbeta primers. Sequenced by immunoSEQ multiplex PCR; TCRdb stores in-frame clones only, minus some. The table shows approximately 150,000 clones, with about 82% occurring only once. The sequenced sample consisted of PBMCs. The receptors stem from a male donor in good health and CMV-seronegative.

The chain employs TRBV28 and TRBJ2-2; possible D gene TRBD2, 6 bases. Trimming stripped 5 bases from V and 5 bases from J, with 15 bases between. This CDR3 is built from 15 residues. Germline V gene lookup returns CDR1 MDHEN and CDR2 SYDVKM. The CDR3, as DNA: TGTGCCAGCAGTGGAGGGCCGGTAGAGACCGGGGAGCTGTTTTTT. It yields the protein CASSGGPVETGELFF.

This chain connects TRBV19 to TRBJ2-5; D is possibly TRBD2 (5 bases). With 5 bases removed from V and 0 bases from J, the gap between germline ends came to 13 bases. Germline V gene lookup returns CDR1 LNHDA and CDR2 SQIVND (reference sequence). This CDR3 has 15 amino acids. CDR3 sequence reads: CASSGRSGYQETQYF. The CDR3 DNA reads as TGTGCCAGTAGTGGTCGTTCGGGGTACCAAGAGACCCAGTACTTC.

The J gene is TRBJ1-1, the V gene TRBV4-3, with D tentatively TRBD1 (5 bases). The CDR3 is 14 amino acids. The germline V gene encodes CDR1 LGHNA and CDR2 YSLEER. Trimming stripped 2 bases from V and 4 bases from J, with 11 bases between. CDR3 loop: CASSQFLGGTEAFF. The CDR3 DNA reads TGCGCCAGCAGCCAATTCCTGGGGGGCACTGAAGCTTTCTTT.

The chain employs TRBV7-2 and TRBJ2-7; D perhaps matches TRBD2 (6 bases). The CDR3 has 14 amino acids. The germline CDR1 and CDR2 sequences are SGHTA and FQGNSA. V was cut by 5 bases and J by 5 bases, with 16 bases left in between. CDR3 region: CASSRYLEGHEQYF. The CDR3 nucleotides are TGTGCCAGCAGCCGATACTTGGAGGGCCACGAGCAGTACTTC.

The chain uses TRBV10-3 and TRBJ2-5, with TRBD1 matching over 7 bases. V shed 10 bases and J 1 base; nucleotides not matched to a gene: 6. The germline CDR1 and CDR2 sequences are ENHRY and SYGVKD. The CDR3 covers 13 residues. The chain's CDR3 is CANSGTAQETQYF. In DNA, the CDR3 is TGTGCCAACTCCGGGACAGCCCAAGAGACCCAGTACTTC.

This clone showed up just a few times. The chain links TRBV6-6 to TRBJ2-7, with D possibly TRBD2 on 6 matching bases. This CDR3 has 10 residues. CDR1 and CDR2 from the germline V gene are MNHNY and SVGAGI (reference sequence). Trimming took off 8 bases at V and 5 bases at J, with 7 bases between the two ends. CDR3: CASWGDEQYF. CDR3 coding DNA: TGTGCCAGCTGGGGGGACGAGCAGTACTTC.

This chain uses TRBV6-4 with TRBJ1-4; D not resolved. CDR1 MRHNA and CDR2 SNTAGT come from the germline V gene. Trimming pared 4 bases from V and 2 bases from J, leaving 17 bases between. CDR3 length: 17 residues. The CDR3 sequence is CASSAGVRCLTNEKLFF. The CDR3 bases are TGTGCCAGCAGTGCGGGAGTAAGGTGTTTGACTAATGAAAAACTGTTTTTT.

The rearrangement joins TRBV4-1 to TRBJ2-2; D is possibly TRBD2 (5 bases). Germline loops: CDR1 MGHRA, CDR2 YSYEKL. V lost 10 bases to trimming and J lost 0 bases, with 18 bases between them. This CDR3 is 16 amino acids long. CDR3 sequence (DNA): TGCGCCACCTCCCATATTCGAGGGCCGAACACCGGGGAGCTGTTTTTT. Protein product: CATSHIRGPNTGELFF.

For this clone: Other nucleotide sequences in the sample specify the same CDR3. The chain employs TRBV18 and TRBJ2-7, with 11 bases lining up with TRBD1. The V segment lost 4 bases and the J segment 2 bases; nucleotides outside the gene matches: 4. Germline-derived CDR1 and CDR2 are KGHSH and LQKENI. The CDR3 is 15 residues long. For the CDR3, the DNA is TGTGCCAGCTCACAACCGGGACAGGGGGCCTACGAGCAGTACTTC. It translates to CASSQPGQGAYEQYF.

This sequence joins TRBV7-3 and TRBJ2-1, with a weak D call TRBD2 (6 bases). CDR1 and CDR2 from the germline V gene are SGHTA and FQGTGA. V shed 4 bases and J shed 5 bases, with 15 bases lying between them. The CDR3 is made up of 15 amino acids. CDR3 residues: CASSSVASADNEQFF. The CDR3 nucleotides read TGTGCCAGCAGCTCGGTGGCTAGCGCCGACAATGAGCAGTTCTTC.

The chain uses TRBV19 and TRBJ2-7, with D tentatively TRBD2 (5 bases). The V gene's germline CDR1 is LNHDA and CDR2 SQIVND (reference sequence). There are 14 residues in the CDR3. The V end was cut by 1 base, the J end by 1 base, with 8 bases between. The CDR3 reads CASSIGEGSYEQYF. DNA of the CDR3: TGTGCCAGTAGTATAGGCGAGGGTTCCTACGAGCAGTACTTC.

This clone showed up just a few times. The chain carries TRBV30 and TRBJ2-7; D unresolved. From germline, CDR1 is GTSNPN and CDR2 SVGIG (reference sequence). The CDR3 length is 14 residues. Trimming took off 0 bases at V and 2 bases at J, with 11 bases between the two ends. The CDR3 DNA sequence: TGTGCCTGGAGTGTACAAAGAAACACCTACGAGCAGTACTTC. Translated, it gives CAWSVQRNTYEQYF.

The chain links TRBV6-6 to TRBJ1-4; maybe TRBD1 (6 bases). The V gene's germline CDR1 is MNHNY and CDR2 SVGAGI (reference sequence). Trimming took off 3 bases at V and 8 bases at J, with 13 bases between the two ends. The CDR3 is made up of 14 amino acids. CDR3 sequence reads: CASSYRDIWEKLFF. CDR3 DNA: TGTGCCAGCAGTTATCGGGACATCTGGGAAAAACTGTTTTTT.

The gene calls are TRBV19 and TRBJ1-1; no clear D gene. The V gene lost 3 bases and the J gene lost 1 base, with 12 bases spanning the gap. CDR3 length equals 15 residues. The germline CDR1 and CDR2 sequences are LNHDA and SQIVND (reference sequence). The CDR3 DNA reads as TGTGCCAGTAGTATTGGGAGGGTTGAGAACACTGAAGCTTTCTTT. Residues: CASSIGRVENTEAFF.

This clone was detected once. V is TRBV30 and J is TRBJ2-7; 8 bases agree with TRBD1. J was trimmed by 3 bases and V by 1 base; bases with no gene match: 5. Per the germline V gene, CDR1 is GTSNPN and CDR2 is SVGIG (reference sequence). This CDR3 region has 14 residues. CDR3 nucleotide sequence: TGTGCCTGGAGTGCGGGACAGGTATACTACGAGCAGTACTTC. As protein: CAWSAGQVYYEQYF.

The V and J genes are TRBV5-1 and TRBJ2-7; 7 bases line up with TRBD1. Germline CDR1 SGHRS, CDR2 YFSETQ. V trimming: 4 bases; J trimming: 2 bases; junction bases outside the gene matches: 3. This CDR3 has 13 residues. The CDR3 sequence is CASSKQGPYEQYF. CDR3 bases: TGCGCCAGCAGCAAACAGGGGCCCTACGAGCAGTACTTC.

This chain connects TRBV28 to TRBJ1-2; 9 bases align to TRBD1. The ends lost 6 bases at V and 7 bases at J; junction bases unmatched: 18. This CDR3 region has 17 residues. In germline, CDR1 is MDHEN, CDR2 SYDVKM. This CDR3 reads CASREPGQGPSLGGYTF. The CDR3 DNA sequence: TGTGCCAGCAGAGAACCGGGACAGGGACCCTCCTTGGGTGGCTACACCTTC.

The rearrangement joins TRBV7-2 to TRBJ2-7; 10 bases are shared with TRBD1. Trimming took 6 bases from V and 0 from J; bases not matched to a gene: 5. The CDR3 contains 15 residues. Germline V gene lookup returns CDR1 SGHTA and CDR2 FQGNSA. The CDR3 region is CASSPGTGVSYEQYF. The CDR3 bases are TGTGCCAGCAGTCCCGGGACAGGGGTCTCCTACGAGCAGTACTTC.

V and J are TRBV9 and TRBJ2-7; D may be TRBD2 (6 bases). The V gene's germline CDR1 is SGDLS and CDR2 YYNGEE. Trimming left V 0 bases short and J 1 base short, with 8 bases between. This CDR3 contains 14 residues. CDR3 region: CASSVAGESYEQYF. The CDR3 DNA follows: TGTGCCAGCAGCGTAGCGGGGGAATCCTACGAGCAGTACTTC.

The rearrangement links TRBV11-2 to TRBJ2-1; TRBD2 agrees at 11 bases. Trimming removed 4 bases from V and 9 bases from J; junction bases left unmatched: 11. This CDR3 is built from 16 residues. Germline assignment: CDR1 SGHAT and CDR2 FQNNGV. This CDR3 reads CASSYPALAGGAEQFF. CDR3 DNA sequence: TGTGCCAGCAGCTACCCGGCGCTAGCGGGAGGAGCTGAGCAGTTCTTC.

The chain is built from TRBV28 and TRBJ1-1; possibly TRBD1 for D (6 bases). The V and J ends lost 5 bases and 1 base respectively, with 11 bases between them. This CDR3 is built from 14 residues. Germline CDR1 reads MDHEN; CDR2 reads SYDVKM. DNA of the CDR3: TGTGCCAGCAGTCTTGGACAGTGGAACACTGAAGCTTTCTTT. Its translation: CASSLGQWNTEAFF. Supplemented by reference TRBV28 and TRBJ1-1, the full variable domain reads DVKVTQSSRYLVKRTGEKVFLECVQDMDHENMFWYRQDPGLGLRLIYFSYDVKMKEKGDIPEGYSVSREKKERFSLILESASTNQTSMYLCASSLGQWNTEAFFGQGTRLTVV.

This chain joins TRBV5-5 and TRBJ1-1; 10 positions agree with TRBD1. CDR3 length: 15 residues. CDR1 is SGHKS, CDR2 YYEKEE, per germline (reference sequence). V shed 0 bases and J 5 bases; nucleotides not matched to a gene: 4. The CDR3 nucleotides read TGTGCCAGCAGCTTGGTTGACAGGGGGCTGACTGAAGCTTTCTTT. It specifies CASSLVDRGLTEAFF. Supplemented by reference TRBV5-5 and TRBJ1-1, the full variable domain reads DAGVTQSPTHLIKTRGQQVTLRCSPISGHKSVSWYQQVLGQGPQFIFQYYEKEERGRGNFPDRFSARQFPNYSSELNVNALLLGDSALYLCASSLVDRGLTEAFFGQGTRLTVV.

The chain carries TRBV9 and TRBJ1-6, with 8 positions matching TRBD1. V lost 8 bases and J lost 5; bases outside the gene matches: 6. The CDR3 covers 14 residues. Germline V gene data show CDR1 as SGDLS and CDR2 as YYNGEE. In DNA, the CDR3 is TGTGCCAGTCGGAAGGGACAGGATAATTCACCCCTCCACTTT. Translated, it gives CASRKGQDNSPLHF. Full variable domain (rest looked up from reference TRBV9 and TRBJ1-6): DSGVTQTPKHLITATGQRVTLRCSPRSGDLSVYWYQQSLDQGLQFLIQYYNGEERAKGNILERFSAQQFPDLHSELNLSSLELGDSALYFCASRKGQDNSPLHFGNGTRLTVT.

Only a few counts were recorded for this clone. The V gene is TRBV18, the J gene TRBJ1-6; 12 bases align to TRBD1. Germline CDR1 KGHSH, CDR2 LQKENI. Germline trimming cut 2 bases from V and 10 bases from J; bases unmatched to any gene: 6. CDR3 length: 16 amino acids. CDR3 region: CASSPAGQGARSPLHF. The CDR3 DNA follows: TGTGCCAGCTCACCAGCGGGACAGGGGGCTCGCTCACCCCTCCACTTT.

V is TRBV6-5 and J is TRBJ2-7; D not certain. The V gene lost 3 bases and the J gene lost 2 bases, with 8 bases spanning the gap. Germline loops: CDR1 MNHEY, CDR2 SVGAGI. CDR3 length equals 13 residues. CDR3 DNA: TGTGCCAGCAGTTATCGCCAGACCTACGAGCAGTACTTC. Translating it yields CASSYRQTYEQYF.

The sample holds a few counts of this clone. The V call is TRBV19, the J call TRBJ2-4; 10 positions agree with TRBD1. The CDR3 totals 13 residues. The germline V gene has CDR1 LNHDA and CDR2 SQIVND (reference sequence). V dropped 6 bases and J dropped 4; count of bases not matched to a gene: 0. The CDR3 region is CASRDRGKNIQYF. The CDR3 coding sequence is TGTGCCAGTAGGGACAGGGGGAAAAACATTCAGTACTTC. Complete variable domain (other parts from reference TRBV19 and TRBJ2-4): DGGITQSPKYLFRKEGQNVTLSCEQNLNHDAMYWYRQDPGQGLRLIYYSQIVNDFQKGDIAEGYSVSREKKESFPLTVTSAQKNPTAFYLCASRDRGKNIQYFGAGTRLSVL.

The chain is built from TRBV5-6 and TRBJ2-1; 11 nucleotides match TRBD2. CDR3 size: 17 residues. From germline, CDR1 is SGHDT and CDR2 YYEEEE. The V gene end was trimmed by 3 bases and the J gene end by 0 bases; junction bases not matched to a gene: 5. This CDR3 is CASSYTSGSGSYNEQFF. In DNA form, the CDR3 reads TGTGCCAGCAGCTATACTAGCGGGAGCGGCTCCTACAATGAGCAGTTCTTC.